The 5 T cell receptor beta chains below come from one sample, sequenced in a study of CD4 T cells in relation to SARS-CoV-2 and coronaviruses. The unexposed donors gave CD4+ T cells in about 2011-2018, prior to COVID-19. The cells were cultured for about ten days before CD4+ T cells were isolated. The assay was immunoSEQ multiplex PCR, and TCRdb's table has in-frame clones only and misses some. The sample has around 11,000 clones; about 81% are singletons. Their antigens remain unidentified. The sample taken for sequencing was CD4+ T cells from PBMCs, cultured in vitro. The receptors come from a human donor in good health.

The J gene is TRBJ2-1, the V gene TRBV25-1, with 9 bases identical to TRBD1. The CDR3 consists of 15 residues. V shed 4 bases and J 8 bases; nucleotides not matched to a gene: 9. CDR1 MGHDK and CDR2 SYGVNS come from the germline V gene. CDR3 sequence (DNA): TGTGCCAGCAGTGGTCACAGGGGGCGCGGTGATGAGCAGTTCTTC. It encodes CASSGHRGRGDEQFF.

This chain connects TRBV4-3 to TRBJ2-1, with 8 bases identical to TRBD2. Per germline, CDR1 LGHNA and CDR2 YSLEER. Trimming removed 0 bases from V and 9 bases from J; junction bases left unmatched: 13. This CDR3 is built from 17 residues. CDR3 in amino acids: CASSQDPRQAGVGEQFF. The CDR3 DNA follows: TGCGCCAGCAGCCAAGATCCCCGCCAAGCGGGGGTGGGTGAGCAGTTCTTC.

The V call is TRBV10-3, the J call TRBJ1-2; perhaps TRBD1 as D (5 bases). V lost 2 bases and J 2 bases, leaving 18 bases between the germline ends. Germline V gene lookup returns CDR1 ENHRY and CDR2 SYGVKD. This CDR3 contains 17 residues. The CDR3 is CAISEPSFGTSNYGYTF. DNA for the CDR3: TGTGCCATCAGTGAGCCTTCCTTCGGGACCTCAAACTATGGCTACACCTTC.

The chain is built from TRBV30 and TRBJ1-2; the D is unclear. The CDR3 runs 12 residues. Germline CDR1 GTSNPN, CDR2 SVGIG (reference sequence). With 1 base removed from V and 8 bases from J, the gap between germline ends came to 11 bases. DNA for the CDR3: TGTGCCTGGAGTGCCAGTGCGGGGGGCTACACCTTC. This sequence encodes CAWSASAGGYTF.

The chain has TRBV5-6 and TRBJ2-5, with unresolved D. Trimming shortened V by 1 base and J by 4 bases, and 2 bases separated the two germline ends. Germline V gene sequence: CDR1 SGHDT, CDR2 YYEEEE. This CDR3 spans 11 amino acids. This CDR3 reads CASSLIETQYF. In DNA form, the CDR3 reads TGTGCCAGCAGCTTGATAGAGACCCAGTACTTC. Looking up the rest from reference TRBV5-6 and TRBJ2-5 gives the full variable domain: DAGVTQSPTHLIKTRGQQVTLRCSPKSGHDTVSWYQQALGQGPQFIFQYYEEEERQRGNFPDRFSGHQFPNYSSELNVNALLLGDSALYLCASSLIETQYFGPGTRLLVL.